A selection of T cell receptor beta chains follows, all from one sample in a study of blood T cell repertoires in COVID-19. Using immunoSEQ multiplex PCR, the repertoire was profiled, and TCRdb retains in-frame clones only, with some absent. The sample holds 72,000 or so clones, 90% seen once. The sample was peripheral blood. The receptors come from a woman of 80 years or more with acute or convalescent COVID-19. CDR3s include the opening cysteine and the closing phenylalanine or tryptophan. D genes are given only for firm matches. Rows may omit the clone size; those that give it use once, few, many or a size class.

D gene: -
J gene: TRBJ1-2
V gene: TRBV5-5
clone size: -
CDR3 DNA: TGTGCCAGCAGCTTGGCCGAGATTGATGGCTACACCTTC
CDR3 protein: CASSLAEIDGYTF

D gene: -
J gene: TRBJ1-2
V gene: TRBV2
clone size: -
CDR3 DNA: TGTGCCAGCAGTGAAAGTGAAGGGGCTTCAGATGGTGGCTACACCTTC
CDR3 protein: CASSESEGASDGGYTF

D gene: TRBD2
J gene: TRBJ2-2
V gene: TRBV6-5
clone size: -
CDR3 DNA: TGTGCCAGCAGTTACGGGGGGAGGGGTGTTGACGGGGAGCTGTTTTTT
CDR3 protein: CASSYGGRGVDGELFF

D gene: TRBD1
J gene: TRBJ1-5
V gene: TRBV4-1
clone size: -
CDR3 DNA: TGCGCCAGCAGCCAAGAAGGGGGCCTTCAGCCCCAGCATTTT
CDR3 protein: CASSQEGGLQPQHF

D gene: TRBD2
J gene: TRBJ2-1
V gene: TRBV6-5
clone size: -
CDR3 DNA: TGTGCCAGCGGGTCAACCGGGACTAGCTTTGGGGAGCAGTTCTTC
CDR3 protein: CASGSTGTSFGEQFF

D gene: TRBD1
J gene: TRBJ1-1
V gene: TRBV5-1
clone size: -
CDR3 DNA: TGCGCCAGCAGCTTGGGTGGGTCGACAGGGGGGAACACTGAAGCTTTCTTT
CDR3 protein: CASSLGGSTGGNTEAFF

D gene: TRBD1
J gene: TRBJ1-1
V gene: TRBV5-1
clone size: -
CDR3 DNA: TGCGCCAGCAGCTTGGCCGGGACAGCAGGGACTGAAGCTTTCTTT
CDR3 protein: CASSLAGTAGTEAFF

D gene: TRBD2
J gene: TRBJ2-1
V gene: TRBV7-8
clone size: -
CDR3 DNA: TGTGCCAGCAGCTTAGGCGGGAGGTTCGATGAGCAGTTCTTC
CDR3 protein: CASSLGGRFDEQFF

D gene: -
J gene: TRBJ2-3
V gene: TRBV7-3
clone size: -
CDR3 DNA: TGTGCCAGCAGTCTACAGATCTCTAGCACAGATACGCAGTATTTT
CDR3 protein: CASSLQISSTDTQYF

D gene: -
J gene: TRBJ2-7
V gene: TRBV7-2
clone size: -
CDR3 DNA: TGTGCCAGCGGCCCCTCGAGCAGGGGGGCACGCTACGAGCAGTACTTC
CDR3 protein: CASGPSSRGARYEQYF

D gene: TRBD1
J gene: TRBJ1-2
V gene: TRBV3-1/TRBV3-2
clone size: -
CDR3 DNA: TGTGCCAGCAGCCAGAAGAGGGACAGACCCAACTATGGCTACACCTTC
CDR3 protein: CASSQKRDRPNYGYTF

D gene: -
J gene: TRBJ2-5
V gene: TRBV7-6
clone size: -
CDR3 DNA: TGTGCCAGCAGCTTAGCTCGAGAGACCCAGTACTTC
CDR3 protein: CASSLARETQYF

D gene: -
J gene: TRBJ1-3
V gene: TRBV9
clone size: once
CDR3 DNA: TGTGCCAGCAGCGCCACTAGCTCTGGAAACACCATATATTTT
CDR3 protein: CASSATSSGNTIYF

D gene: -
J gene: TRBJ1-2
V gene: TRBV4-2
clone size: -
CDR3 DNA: TGTGCCAGCAGCCGAGGGTTTCTACAGGGTACTTTTGGCTACACCTTC
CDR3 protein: CASSRGFLQGTFGYTF

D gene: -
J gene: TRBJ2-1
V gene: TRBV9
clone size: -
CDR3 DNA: TGTGCCAGCAGCGCCCCTCAAAGAGGGAGTGAGCAGTTCTTC
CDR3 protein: CASSAPQRGSEQFF

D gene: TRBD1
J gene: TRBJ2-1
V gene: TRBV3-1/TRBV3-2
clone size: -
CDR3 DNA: TGTGCCAGCAGGGGGACAGACAATGAGCAGTTCTTC
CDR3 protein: CASRGTDNEQFF

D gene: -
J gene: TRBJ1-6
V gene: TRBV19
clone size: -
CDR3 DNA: TGTGCCAGTAGTTCCGTGAGCTCCTATAATTCACCCCTCCACTTT
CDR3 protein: CASSSVSSYNSPLHF

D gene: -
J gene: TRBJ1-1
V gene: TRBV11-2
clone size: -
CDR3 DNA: TGTGCCAGCAGCTATGCTCCATACTTAGAAGCTTTCTTT
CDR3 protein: CASSYAPYLEAFF

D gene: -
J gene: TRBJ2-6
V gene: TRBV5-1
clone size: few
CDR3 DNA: TGCGCCAGCAGCACGGGAGATGGGGCCAACGTCCTGACTTTC
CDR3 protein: CASSTGDGANVLTF

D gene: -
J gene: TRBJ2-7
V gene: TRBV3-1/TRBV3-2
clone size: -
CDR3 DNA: TGTGCCAGCAGCCAAGTTAGGACTGGGGAGCAGTACTTC
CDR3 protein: CASSQVRTGEQYF

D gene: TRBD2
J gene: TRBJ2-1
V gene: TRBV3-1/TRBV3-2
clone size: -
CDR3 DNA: TGTGCCAGCAGCCCAGTTCCGGGGACTAGCGGGGGGAACACGGAGCAGTTCTTC
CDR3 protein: CASSPVPGTSGGNTEQFF

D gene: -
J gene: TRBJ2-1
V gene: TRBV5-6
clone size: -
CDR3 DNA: TGTGCCAGCACCACGGCAGGGGAACACTTTAATGAGCAGTTCTTC
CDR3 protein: CASTTAGEHFNEQFF

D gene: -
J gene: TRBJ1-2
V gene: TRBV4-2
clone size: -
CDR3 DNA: TGTGCCAGCAGCTCAGGACAGAACTATGGCTACACCTTC
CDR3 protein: CASSSGQNYGYTF

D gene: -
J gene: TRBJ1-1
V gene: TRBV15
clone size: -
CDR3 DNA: TGTGCCACCAGCCCCCCGCGGGTTTTTGCAGCTTTCTTT
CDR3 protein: CATSPPRVFAAFF

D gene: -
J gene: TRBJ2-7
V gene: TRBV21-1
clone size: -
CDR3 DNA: TGTGCCGGCCGACAGGGGACCTTACGGTACGAGCAGTACTTC
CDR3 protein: CAGRQGTLRYEQYF

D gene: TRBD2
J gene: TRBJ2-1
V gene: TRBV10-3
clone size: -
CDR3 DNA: TGTGCCATCACAGCGGGAGGGAGGAATGAGCAGTTCTTC
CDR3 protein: CAITAGGRNEQFF

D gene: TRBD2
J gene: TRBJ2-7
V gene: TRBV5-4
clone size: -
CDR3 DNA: TGTGCCAGCAGCCCGGACGGCGGGGGGACCTACGAGCAGTACTTC
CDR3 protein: CASSPDGGGTYEQYF

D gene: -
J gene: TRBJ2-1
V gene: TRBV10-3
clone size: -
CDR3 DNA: TGTGCCATCAGACCCGCTGGGCTCTCCTACAATGAGCAGTTCTTC
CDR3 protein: CAIRPAGLSYNEQFF

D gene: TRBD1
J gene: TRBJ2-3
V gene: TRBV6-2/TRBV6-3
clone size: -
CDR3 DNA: TGTGCCAGCAGCGGAAGGACAGGGCCAGATACGCAGTATTTT
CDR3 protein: CASSGRTGPDTQYF

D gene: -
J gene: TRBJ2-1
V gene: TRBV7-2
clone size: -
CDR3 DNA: TGTGCCAGCAGCTTAGGACTATACAATGAGCAGTTCTTC
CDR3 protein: CASSLGLYNEQFF

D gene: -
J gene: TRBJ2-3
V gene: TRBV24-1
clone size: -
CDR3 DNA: TGTGCCACCAGTATGTGGGGCAGCACAGATACGCAGTATTTT
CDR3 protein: CATSMWGSTDTQYF

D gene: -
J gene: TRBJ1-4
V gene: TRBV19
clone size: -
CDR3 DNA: TGTGCCAGTAGCCCAGGACTGGGGGAAAAACTGTTTTTT
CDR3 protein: CASSPGLGEKLFF

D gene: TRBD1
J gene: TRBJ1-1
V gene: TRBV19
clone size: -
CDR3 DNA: TGTGCCAGTAGTAGGGGCAGGGGGAGACAGGCTTTCTTT
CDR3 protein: CASSRGRGRQAFF

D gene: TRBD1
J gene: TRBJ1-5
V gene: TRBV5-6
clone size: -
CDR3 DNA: TGTGCCAGCAGCTTGATCGGGACAGGGGGCGCTCAGCCCCAGCATTTT
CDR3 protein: CASSLIGTGGAQPQHF

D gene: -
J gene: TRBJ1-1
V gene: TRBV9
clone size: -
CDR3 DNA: TGTGCCAGCAGCCACATTTGGGAGGACACTGAAGCTTTCTTT
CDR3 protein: CASSHIWEDTEAFF

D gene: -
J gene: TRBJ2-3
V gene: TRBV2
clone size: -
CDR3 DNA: TGTGCCAGCAGTCCGGGATTTGGGACAGATACGCAGTATTTT
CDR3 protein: CASSPGFGTDTQYF

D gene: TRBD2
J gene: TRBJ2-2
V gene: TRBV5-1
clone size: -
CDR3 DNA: TGCGCCAGCAGCTTGGACGGGAGGGGTACCGGGGAGCTGTTTTTT
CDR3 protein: CASSLDGRGTGELFF

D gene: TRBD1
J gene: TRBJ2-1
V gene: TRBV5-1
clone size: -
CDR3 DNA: TGCGCCAGCAGCTTTCGGGACAGGGGGAACGATGAGCAGTTCTTC
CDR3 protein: CASSFRDRGNDEQFF

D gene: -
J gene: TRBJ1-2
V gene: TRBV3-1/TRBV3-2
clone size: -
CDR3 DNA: TGTGCCAGCAGCCACGGGGAGCACTATGGCTACACCTTC
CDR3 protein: CASSHGEHYGYTF

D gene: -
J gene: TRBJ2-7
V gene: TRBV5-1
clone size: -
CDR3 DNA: TGCGCCAGCAGCTCTAGAGACATGACGACTAGCGAGCAGTACTTC
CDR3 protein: CASSSRDMTTSEQYF

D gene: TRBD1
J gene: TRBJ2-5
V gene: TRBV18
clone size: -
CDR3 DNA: TGTGCCAGCTCACCCGGGACAGGGGGCCGTGAGACCCAGTACTTC
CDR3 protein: CASSPGTGGRETQYF